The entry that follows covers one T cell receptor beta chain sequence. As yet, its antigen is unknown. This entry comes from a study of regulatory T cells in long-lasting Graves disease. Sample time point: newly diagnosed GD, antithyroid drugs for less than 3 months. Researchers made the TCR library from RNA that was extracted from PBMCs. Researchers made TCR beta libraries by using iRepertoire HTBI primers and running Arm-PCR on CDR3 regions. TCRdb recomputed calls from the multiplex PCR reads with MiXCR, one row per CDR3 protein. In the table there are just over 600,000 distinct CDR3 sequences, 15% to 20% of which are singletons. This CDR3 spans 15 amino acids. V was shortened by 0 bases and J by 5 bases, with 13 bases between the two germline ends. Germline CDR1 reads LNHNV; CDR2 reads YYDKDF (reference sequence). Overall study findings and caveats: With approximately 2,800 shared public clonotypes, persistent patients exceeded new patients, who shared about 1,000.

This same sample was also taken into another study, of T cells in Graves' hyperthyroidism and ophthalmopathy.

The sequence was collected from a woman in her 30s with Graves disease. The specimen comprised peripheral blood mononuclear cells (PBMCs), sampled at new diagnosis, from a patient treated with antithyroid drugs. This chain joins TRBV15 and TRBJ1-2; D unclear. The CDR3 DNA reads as TGTGCCACCAGCAGAGATCTGGGGTCTACTTATGGCTACACCTTC. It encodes CATSRDLGSTYGYTF.